What follows is one T cell receptor (beta chain) and its context. This sample stems from a study of blood T cell repertoires in COVID-19. The CDR3 runs to 13 residues. Germline CDR1 is WNHNN and CDR2 is SYGVQD (reference sequence). V lost 6 bases, J lost 7 bases, and 6 bases stayed unmatched. Original processing methods: By means of reference gene primer amplification, nucleated cell counts were estimated. Measured with immunoSEQ multiplex PCR; TCRdb has only the in-frame clones, and not every one. V and J calls and clone size are as listed in that table; D and trimming were resolved from the DNA. The sample lists some 220,000 clones, around 80% occurring once.

Sample: peripheral blood. The rearrangement uses TRBV10-1 and TRBJ2-1, with 7 bases lining up with TRBD1. This sequence originates from a woman aged 70-85 years with acute or convalescent COVID-19. CDR3 sequence reads: CASSRDSWNEQFF. CDR3 bases: TGCGCCAGCAGCCGGGACAGCTGGAATGAGCAGTTCTTC.